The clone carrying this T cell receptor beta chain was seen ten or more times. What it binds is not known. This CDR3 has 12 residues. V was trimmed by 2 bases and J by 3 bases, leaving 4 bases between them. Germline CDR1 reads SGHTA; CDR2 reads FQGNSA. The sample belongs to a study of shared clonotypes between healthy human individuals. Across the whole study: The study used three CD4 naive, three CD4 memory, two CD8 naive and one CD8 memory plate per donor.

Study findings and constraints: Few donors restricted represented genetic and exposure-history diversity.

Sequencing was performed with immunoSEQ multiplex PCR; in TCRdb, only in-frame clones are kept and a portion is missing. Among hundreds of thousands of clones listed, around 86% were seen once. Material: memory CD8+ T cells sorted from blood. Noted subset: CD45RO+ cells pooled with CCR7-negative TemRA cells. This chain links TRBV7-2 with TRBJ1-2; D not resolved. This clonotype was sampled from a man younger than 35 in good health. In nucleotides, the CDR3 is TGTGCCAGCAGCTTATATGACTATGGCTACACCTTC. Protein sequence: CASSLYDYGYTF. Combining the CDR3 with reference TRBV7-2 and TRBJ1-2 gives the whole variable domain GAGVSQSPSNKVTEKGKDVELRCDPISGHTALYWYRQSLGQGLEFLIYFQGNSAPDKSGLPSDRFSAERTGGSVSTLTIQRTQQEDSAVYLCASSLYDYGYTFGSGTRLTVV.